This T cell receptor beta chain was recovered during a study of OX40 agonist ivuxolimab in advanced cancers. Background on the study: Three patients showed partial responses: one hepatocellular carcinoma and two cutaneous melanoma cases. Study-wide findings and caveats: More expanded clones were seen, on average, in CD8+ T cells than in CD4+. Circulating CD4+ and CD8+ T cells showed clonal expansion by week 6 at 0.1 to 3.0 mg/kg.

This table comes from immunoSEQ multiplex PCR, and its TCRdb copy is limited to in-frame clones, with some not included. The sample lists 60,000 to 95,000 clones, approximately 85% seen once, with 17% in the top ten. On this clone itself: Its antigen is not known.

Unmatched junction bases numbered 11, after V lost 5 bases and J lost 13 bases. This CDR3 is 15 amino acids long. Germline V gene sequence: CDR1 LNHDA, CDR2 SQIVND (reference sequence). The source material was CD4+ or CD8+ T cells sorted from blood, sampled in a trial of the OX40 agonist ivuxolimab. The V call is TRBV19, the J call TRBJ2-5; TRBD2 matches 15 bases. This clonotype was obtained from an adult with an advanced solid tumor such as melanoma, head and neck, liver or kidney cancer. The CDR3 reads CASSPPGLAGGVWYF. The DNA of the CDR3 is TGTGCCAGTAGTCCCCCGGGACTAGCGGGAGGTGTATGGTACTTC.